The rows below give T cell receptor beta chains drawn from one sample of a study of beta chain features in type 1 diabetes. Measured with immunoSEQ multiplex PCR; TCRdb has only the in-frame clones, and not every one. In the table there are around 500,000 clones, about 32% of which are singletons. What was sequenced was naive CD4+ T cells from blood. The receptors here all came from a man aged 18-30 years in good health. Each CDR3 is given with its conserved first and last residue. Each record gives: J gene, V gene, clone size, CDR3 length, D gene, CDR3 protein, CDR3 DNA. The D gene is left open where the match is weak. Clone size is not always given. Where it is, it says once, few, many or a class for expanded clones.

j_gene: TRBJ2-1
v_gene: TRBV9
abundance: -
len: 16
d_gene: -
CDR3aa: CASSVSGGYAVNEQFF
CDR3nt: TGTGCCAGCAGCGTATCCGGGGGCTACGCTGTGAATGAGCAGTTCTTC

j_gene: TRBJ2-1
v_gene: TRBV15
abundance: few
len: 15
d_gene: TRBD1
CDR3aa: CATSRARGSYNEQFF
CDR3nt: TGTGCCACCAGCAGAGCCAGGGGGAGCTACAATGAGCAGTTCTTC

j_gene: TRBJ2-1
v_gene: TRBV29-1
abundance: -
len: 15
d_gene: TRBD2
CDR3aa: CSVVTSGRFLNEQFF
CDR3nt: TGCAGCGTCGTTACTAGCGGGAGGTTCTTGAATGAGCAGTTCTTC

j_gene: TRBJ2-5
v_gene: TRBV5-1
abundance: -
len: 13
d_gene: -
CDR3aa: CASSLARGETQYF
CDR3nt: TGCGCCAGCAGCCTTGCCAGGGGAGAGACCCAGTACTTC

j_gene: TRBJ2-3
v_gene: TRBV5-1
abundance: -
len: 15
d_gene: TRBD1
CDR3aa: CASSLAGQGSDTQYF
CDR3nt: TGCGCCAGCAGCTTAGCGGGACAGGGGTCAGATACGCAGTATTTT

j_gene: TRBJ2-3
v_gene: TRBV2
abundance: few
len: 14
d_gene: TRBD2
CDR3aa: CASSDLSGGDTQYF
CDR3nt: TGTGCCAGCAGTGACTTGAGCGGGGGAGATACGCAGTATTTT

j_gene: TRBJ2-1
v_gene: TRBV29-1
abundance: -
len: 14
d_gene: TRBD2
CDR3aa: CSVEASGRNNEQFF
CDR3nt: TGCAGCGTTGAAGCTAGCGGGAGGAACAATGAGCAGTTCTTC

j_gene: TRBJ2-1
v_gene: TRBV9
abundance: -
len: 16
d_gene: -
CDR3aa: CASSVGSGASFYEQFF
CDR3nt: TGTGCCAGCAGCGTAGGTTCGGGGGCCTCTTTCTATGAGCAGTTCTTC

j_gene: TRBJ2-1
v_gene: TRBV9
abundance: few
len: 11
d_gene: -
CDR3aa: CASRGFNEQFF
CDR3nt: TGTGCCAGCCGGGGTTTCAATGAGCAGTTCTTC

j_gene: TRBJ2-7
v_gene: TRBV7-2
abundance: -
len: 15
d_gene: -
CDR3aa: CASSYAFTDYYEQYF
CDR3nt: TGTGCCAGCAGTTATGCTTTTACGGACTACTACGAGCAGTACTTC

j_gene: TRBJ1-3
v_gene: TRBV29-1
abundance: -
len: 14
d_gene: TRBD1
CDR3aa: CSFMDRASGNTIYF
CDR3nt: TGCAGCTTTATGGACAGGGCGTCTGGAAACACCATATATTTT

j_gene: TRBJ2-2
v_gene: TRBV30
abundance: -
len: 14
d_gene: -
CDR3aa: CAWSVLALTGELFF
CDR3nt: TGTGCCTGGAGTGTACTGGCTCTCACCGGGGAGCTGTTTTTT

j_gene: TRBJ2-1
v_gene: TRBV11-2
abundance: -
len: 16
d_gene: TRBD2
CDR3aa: CASSLTGRAGYNEQFF
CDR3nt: TGTGCCAGCAGCTTGACCGGGAGGGCCGGTTACAATGAGCAGTTCTTC

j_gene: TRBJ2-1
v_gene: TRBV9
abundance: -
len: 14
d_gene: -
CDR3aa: CASSVRPSWVEQFF
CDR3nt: TGTGCCAGCAGCGTAAGACCCTCTTGGGTTGAGCAGTTCTTC

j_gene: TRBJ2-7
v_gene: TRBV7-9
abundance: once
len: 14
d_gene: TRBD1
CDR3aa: CASSLGTGGAEQYF
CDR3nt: TGTGCCAGCAGCTTAGGAACAGGGGGCGCCGAGCAGTACTTC

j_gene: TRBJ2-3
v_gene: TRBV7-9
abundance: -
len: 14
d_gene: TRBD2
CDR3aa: CASSSRTSGNTQYF
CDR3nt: TGTGCCAGCAGCTCACGGACTAGCGGGAATACGCAGTATTTT

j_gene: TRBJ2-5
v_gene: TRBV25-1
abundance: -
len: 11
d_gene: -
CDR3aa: CASRTGETQYF
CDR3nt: TGTGCCAGCAGGACCGGAGAGACCCAGTACTTC

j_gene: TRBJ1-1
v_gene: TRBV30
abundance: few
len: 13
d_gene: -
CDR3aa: CAWSITGSTEAFF
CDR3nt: TGTGCCTGGAGTATCACGGGGAGCACTGAAGCTTTCTTT

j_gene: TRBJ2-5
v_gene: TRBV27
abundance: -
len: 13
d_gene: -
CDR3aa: CASRHGPWRTQYF
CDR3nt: TGTGCCAGCAGACACGGGCCCTGGCGGACCCAGTACTTC

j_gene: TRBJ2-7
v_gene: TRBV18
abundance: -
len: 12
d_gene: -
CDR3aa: CASSQLSYEQYF
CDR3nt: TGTGCCAGCTCACAACTCTCCTACGAGCAGTACTTC

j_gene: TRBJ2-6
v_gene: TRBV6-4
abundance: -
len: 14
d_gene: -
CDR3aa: CASKWRPGANVLTF
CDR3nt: TGTGCCAGCAAGTGGCGTCCCGGGGCCAACGTCCTGACTTTC

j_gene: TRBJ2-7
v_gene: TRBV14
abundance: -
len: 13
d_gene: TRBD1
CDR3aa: CASSQLQGYEQYF
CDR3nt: TGTGCCAGCAGCCAACTACAGGGGTACGAGCAGTACTTC

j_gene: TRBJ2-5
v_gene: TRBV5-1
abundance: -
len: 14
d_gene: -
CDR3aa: CASSPGTAQETQYF
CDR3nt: TGCGCCAGCAGCCCGGGGACTGCCCAAGAGACCCAGTACTTC

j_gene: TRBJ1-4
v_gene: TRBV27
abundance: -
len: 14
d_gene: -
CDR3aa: CASSLKSTNEKLFF
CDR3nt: TGTGCCAGCAGTTTAAAGTCAACTAATGAAAAACTGTTTTTT

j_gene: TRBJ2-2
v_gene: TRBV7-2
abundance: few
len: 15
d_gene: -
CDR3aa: CASSLVGTQAGELFF
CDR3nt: TGTGCCAGCAGCTTAGTCGGGACCCAGGCCGGGGAGCTGTTTTTT

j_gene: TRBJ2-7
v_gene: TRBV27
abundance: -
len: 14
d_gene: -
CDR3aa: CASSPRYSTYEQYF
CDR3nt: TGTGCCAGCAGTCCCCGGTATTCTACCTACGAGCAGTACTTC

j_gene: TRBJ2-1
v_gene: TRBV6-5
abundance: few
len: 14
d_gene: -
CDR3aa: CASSPWTGNNEQFF
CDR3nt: TGTGCCAGCAGTCCGTGGACTGGTAACAATGAGCAGTTCTTC

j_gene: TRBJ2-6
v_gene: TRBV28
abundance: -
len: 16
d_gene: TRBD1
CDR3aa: CATLDRSLSGANVLTF
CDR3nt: TGTGCCACCTTGGACAGGTCCCTCTCTGGGGCCAACGTCCTGACTTTC

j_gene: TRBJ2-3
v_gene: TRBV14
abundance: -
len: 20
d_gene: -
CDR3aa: CASSQDPSLWVTTDPDTQYF
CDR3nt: TGTGCCAGCAGCCAAGACCCCAGCTTGTGGGTGACGACGGATCCGGATACGCAGTATTTT

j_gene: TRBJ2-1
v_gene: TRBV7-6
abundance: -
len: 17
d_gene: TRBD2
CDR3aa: CASSLVVAGVPYNEQFF
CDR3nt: TGTGCCAGCAGCTTAGTTGTAGCGGGAGTACCCTACAATGAGCAGTTCTTC

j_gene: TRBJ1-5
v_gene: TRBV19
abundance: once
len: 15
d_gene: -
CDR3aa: CASSFAPRGNQPQHF
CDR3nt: TGTGCCAGTAGTTTCGCCCCCAGGGGCAATCAGCCCCAGCATTTT

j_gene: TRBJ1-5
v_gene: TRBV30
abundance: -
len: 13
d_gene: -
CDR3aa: CAWAGQYNQPQHF
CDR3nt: TGTGCCTGGGCAGGGCAATACAATCAGCCCCAGCATTTT

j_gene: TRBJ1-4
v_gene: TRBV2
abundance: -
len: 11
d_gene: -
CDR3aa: CASIQDEKLFF
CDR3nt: TGTGCCAGCATACAGGATGAAAAACTGTTTTTT

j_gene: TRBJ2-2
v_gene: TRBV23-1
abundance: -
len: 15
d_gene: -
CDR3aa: CASSQARRYTGELFF
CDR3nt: TGCGCCAGCAGTCAAGCACGGAGGTATACCGGGGAGCTGTTTTTT

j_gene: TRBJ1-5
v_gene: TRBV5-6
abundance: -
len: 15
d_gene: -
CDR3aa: CASSFAGTNNQPQHF
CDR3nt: TGTGCCAGCAGCTTCGCCGGGACCAACAATCAGCCCCAGCATTTT

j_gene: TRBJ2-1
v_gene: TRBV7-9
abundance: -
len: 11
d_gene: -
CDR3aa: CASSINNEQFF
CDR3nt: TGTGCCAGCAGCATCAACAATGAGCAGTTCTTC

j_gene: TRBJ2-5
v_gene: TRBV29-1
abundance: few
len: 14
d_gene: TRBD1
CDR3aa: CSVEGTGGSETQYF
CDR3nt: TGCAGCGTTGAAGGGACAGGGGGGTCAGAGACCCAGTACTTC

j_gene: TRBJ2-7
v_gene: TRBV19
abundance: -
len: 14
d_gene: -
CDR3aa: CASSITGFPYEQYF
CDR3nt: TGTGCCAGTAGTATTACGGGCTTCCCCTACGAGCAGTACTTC

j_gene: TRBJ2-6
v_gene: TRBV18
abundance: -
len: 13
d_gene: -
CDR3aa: CASSPSGANVLTF
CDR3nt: TGTGCCAGCTCACCCTCTGGGGCCAACGTCCTGACTTTC

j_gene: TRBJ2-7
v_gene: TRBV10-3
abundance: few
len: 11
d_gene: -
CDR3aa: CAISENYEQYF
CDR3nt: TGTGCCATCAGTGAGAATTACGAGCAGTACTTC

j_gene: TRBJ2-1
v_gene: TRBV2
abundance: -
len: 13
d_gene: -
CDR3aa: CASREISYNEQFF
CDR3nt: TGTGCCAGCAGGGAAATCTCTTACAATGAGCAGTTCTTC

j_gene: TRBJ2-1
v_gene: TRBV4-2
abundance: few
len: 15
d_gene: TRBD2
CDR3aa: CASSHPGLAYNEQFF
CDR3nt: TGTGCCAGCAGCCACCCGGGACTAGCGTACAATGAGCAGTTCTTC

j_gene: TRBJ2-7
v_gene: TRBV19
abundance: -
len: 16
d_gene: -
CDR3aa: CASSPPGRGNSYEQYF
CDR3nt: TGTGCCAGTAGTCCCCCTGGCAGGGGTAACTCCTACGAGCAGTACTTC

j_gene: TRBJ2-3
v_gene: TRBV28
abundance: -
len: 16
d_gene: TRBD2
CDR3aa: CASSSGVRGGTDTQYF
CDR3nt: TGTGCCAGCAGTTCCGGCGTACGGGGGGGCACAGATACGCAGTATTTT

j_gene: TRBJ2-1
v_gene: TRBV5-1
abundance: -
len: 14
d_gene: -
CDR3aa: CASSRGPAPNEQFF
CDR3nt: TGCGCCAGCAGCAGGGGTCCAGCTCCCAATGAGCAGTTCTTC

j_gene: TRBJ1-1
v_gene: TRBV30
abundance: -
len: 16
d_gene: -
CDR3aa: CAWTQRTTGWTTEAFF
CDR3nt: TGTGCCTGGACCCAGCGGACCACAGGGTGGACCACTGAAGCTTTCTTT

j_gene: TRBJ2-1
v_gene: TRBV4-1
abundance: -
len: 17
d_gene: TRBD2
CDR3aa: CASSLTGRTSGSDEQFF
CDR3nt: TGCGCCAGCAGCCTTACTGGTCGGACTAGCGGGAGCGATGAGCAGTTCTTC